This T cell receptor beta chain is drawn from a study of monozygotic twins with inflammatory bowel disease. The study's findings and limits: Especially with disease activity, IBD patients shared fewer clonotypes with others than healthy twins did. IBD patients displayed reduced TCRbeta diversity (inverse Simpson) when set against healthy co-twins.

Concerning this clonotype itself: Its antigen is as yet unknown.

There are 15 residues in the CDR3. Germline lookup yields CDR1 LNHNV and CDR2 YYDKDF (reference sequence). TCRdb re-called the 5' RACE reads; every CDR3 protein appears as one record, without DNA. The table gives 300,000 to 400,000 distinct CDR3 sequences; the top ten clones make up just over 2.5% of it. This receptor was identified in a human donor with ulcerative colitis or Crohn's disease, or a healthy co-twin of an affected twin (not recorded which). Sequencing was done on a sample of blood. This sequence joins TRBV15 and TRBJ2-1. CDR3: CATSRDLAAYNEQFF.